Sequencing of this T cell receptor (beta chain) was carried out in a study of cytomegalovirus exposure and HLA in healthy donors (dated by TCRdb to 2016 to 2017). In terms of the full investigation: An earlier analysis of several hundred of the donors reported 250 to 350 Gb of sequence data and 117 million unique TCR beta sequences from some 180 million T cells. The aim of the study was to test whether cataloging public T cell receptors could identify signatures of past pathogen exposure. Roughly 5 DR-DQ haplotypes were treated as single units for association and clustering because of strong linkage in the cohort. A separate validation cohort of roughly 130 different subjects was used in addition to the 666-subject first cohort. Of the roughly 430 genotyped donors, approximately 82% fell in the genetic ancestry cluster associated with self-reported Caucasian donors. Donor age, sex, ethnicity and CMV serostatus were compiled alongside the repertoire data. Every repertoire in the discovery cohort had been generated on one and the same sequencing platform. HLA typing included class I and class II loci at four-digit resolution. To study patterns of TCR occurrence, a later analysis re-analyzed previously published TCR beta repertoires from under 750 donors and added high-resolution HLA genotyping. In an earlier analysis of 587 of the donors, high-throughput TCR beta sequencing was used to judge whether each TCR beta V gene segment behaved as functional or pseudogenic. The study combined high-throughput TCR immunosequencing, statistical association of individual TCRs with disease status, and machine learning to predict cytomegalovirus infection status. In a later genetic analysis, genome-wide SNP genotypes for 398 of the 666 donors were used, and that subset was treated as a discovery cohort. Rather than using new phenotypic data, the later analysis identified candidate immune exposures from TCR beta sequences and from how often those sequences occurred across donors. Among 398 genotyped donors of the cohort, an average of around 240,000 unique TCR beta nucleotide sequences were sequenced per donor, roughly a sixth of them non-productive. An early release that covered about 640 HLA-typed donors contained around 300 gigabases of sequencing data and around 85 million unique TCR sequences. The number of donors typed differed by locus, with roughly 620-640 for A, B, C, DRB1 and DQB1, approximately 500 for DQA1, 600 to 610 for DPA1, and some 440 for DPB1. Using immunosequencing, the study profiled T cell repertoires from around 670 subjects and related those repertoires to cytomegalovirus serostatus. Overall results and qualifications from the work: Because counts were too low, seventeen rarely observed V segments, including chromosome 9 orphons, were excluded from the earlier analysis of around 590 of the donors. According to the authors, the approach could potentially be generalized to other disease states and immunological phenotypes. V-gene and J-gene trimming of TCR beta chains was associated with a missense DCLRE1C variant in a later genetic analysis, and the association was replicated in an independent cohort. The presence/absence analyses assumed that sequencing depth was roughly uniform across donors, and that assumption may not be true. Compared with the roughly 710-donor mean, donors in an Asian-associated ancestry cluster had fewer N-insertions in productive TCRs, according to a later genetic analysis. A total of roughly 160 TCR beta chains were listed by the study as associated with cytomegalovirus. A few of the identified cytomegalovirus-associated TCR beta chains were confirmed in vitro to be specific for cytomegalovirus antigens. This cohort had only TCR beta chains sequenced, and the lack of alpha or paired-chain data limited which features could be detected. Across donors, most TCR sequences were observed very rarely, whereas some public TCRs were present in many individuals. Because HLA typing was missing for some donors at each locus, association tests included only the typed subset. Cytomegalovirus status was reported to be diagnosed by the classifier with high specificity and sensitivity in both the original and validation cohorts. Correlated functional status among segregating V segments might be attributable to linkage disequilibrium, but an unknown experimental factor could not be ruled out. Specific HLA alleles were associated with 16,951 TCR beta sequences at a false discovery rate of 0.05 in a later analysis. A later analysis reported that several top co-occurrence clusters appeared linked to parvovirus B19, influenza, CMV and Epstein-Barr virus. An earlier analysis of around 540 of the donors showed that most TCR beta V segments appeared in productive rearrangements either about 87% or about 30% of the time, which broadly matched IMGT annotations. Strong co-occurrence of HLA alleles, especially DR and DQ, made assigning TCR associations to individual alleles difficult. Compared with equally common non-associated chains, HLA-associated TCR beta chains in a later analysis were more clonally expanded and had lower generation probabilities. A further reported finding was that TCR beta sequences accurately predicted the HLA-A and HLA-B alleles for most subjects in the first cohort. A cluster of highly shared sequence variants was judged likely to represent a technical artifact of the sequencing pipeline. Immune exposure information for the cohort was limited to CMV serostatus. Some IMGT-functional V segments, including TRBV6-2 and TRBV6-3, could not be distinguished by the 87-base-pair reads and were therefore excluded. Most CMV-associated TCR beta chains appeared to be HLA-restricted in a later analysis, and the HLA associations seemed to be driven largely by CMV exposure. In a later analysis, TCR association rates were found to vary across HLA loci, with the most associated TCRs seen for DRB1 alleles and the fewest for HLA-C alleles.

Receptor libraries were prepared by the immunoSEQ multiplex PCR assay. A mixture of 60 forward primers for TCR Vbeta segments and 13 reverse primers for TCR Jbeta segments was used in the multiplex PCR. The CDR3 region of rearranged TCR beta genes was amplified from genomic DNA with a multiplex PCR assay. The amplified TCR beta libraries were sequenced on the Illumina HiSeq System as 87-base-pair reads. Per the source publication's procedure: A later analysis counted approximately 74 million unique TCR beta chains across the 666 repertoires, and 10 million to 12 million of these chains were shared by at least two donors. To remove PCR and sequencing errors, raw reads were error-corrected and collapsed into unique sequences using a nearest-neighbor algorithm that merged closely related sequences. V, D and J gene segments were assigned by aligning CDR3 sequences to IMGT reference sequences. Each retained sequence needed at least a six-nucleotide match to both a V gene segment and a J gene segment. A rearrangement was called productive if the CDR3 had no stop codons and remained in frame with V and J, and every other rearrangement was called non-productive. Following IMGT convention, CDR3 was defined as the stretch from the second conserved V-encoded cysteine to the conserved J-encoded phenylalanine. Sequences without an unambiguous match to a single V gene segment were excluded from the earlier analysis of about 600 of the donors. In an earlier analysis of roughly 600 of the donors, a V segment was called functional when productive rearrangements were above 56.7%, and segregating when the standard deviation between donors exceeded 5%. To diagnose cytomegalovirus status from the catalog of TCR beta chain sequences, a statistical classification framework was built. In a later analysis, V and J genes were assigned by comparing TCR nucleotide sequences against IMGT/GENE-DB human TR gene sequences. A later analysis assigned CDR3 sequences and most-parsimonious VDJ recombination scenarios with the TCRdist pipeline. In a later analysis, each TCR beta chain was defined by its CDR3 amino acid sequence together with its V-gene family, and reads without a unique V-gene family were excluded. A later analysis removed roughly 590 highly shared, low-generation-probability nucleotide sequences to deal with suspected cross-contamination and a sequencing artifact. A later analysis calculated a clonal expansion index for each public chain from normalized within-repertoire ranks of inferred template counts. In a later analysis, generation probabilities were computed with a VDJ recombination model fitted to out-of-frame rearrangements, and the resulting probabilities were checked against IGoR. In a later analysis, TCR-TCR, TCR-HLA and TCR-CMV co-occurrence was scored with hypergeometric tests, and a repertoire-size bias correction was applied to TCR pairs. In a later analysis, false discovery rates were estimated by permuting HLA or CMV assignments 20 times. A later analysis grouped co-occurring TCRs with DBSCAN, adding TCRdist sequence similarity when clustering within HLA-allele-positive subsets. Repertoires with fewer than 30,000 or more than 120,000 public chains, plus five repertoires with anomalous nucleotide sharing, were excluded from co-occurrence clustering. The table was pulled from immuneACCESS by TCRdb, which kept in-frame rearrangements only. Such tables lose some clones; where checked, under half of the loss comes from unresolved V genes, and the rest has no known cause. Clone size and the V and J calls come from that table; the DNA yielded D and trimming. The sample contains 65,000 to 100,000 clones, approximately 82% of them found a single time. The top ten clonotypes cover 2% to 2.5% of the sample.

The cohort consisted of 670 or so healthy bone marrow donors. At the time of sampling, every cohort member was nominally healthy, though immune exposures that went unrecorded were likely present. The donor tested CMV seronegative, placing the donor among the 350 or so seronegative members of the cohort. A peripheral blood sample was provided by each donor, and peripheral blood mononuclear cells were used for TCR beta sequencing. The Qiagen DNeasy Blood Extraction Kit was used to extract genomic DNA from the blood cell samples. As concerns this clone: Its antigen has not been determined. Base qualities were left out, and no much larger clone turns up one base away.

CDR1 and CDR2 are read off the germline V gene as MDHEN and SYDVKM. Including cysteine and phenylalanine, the CDR3 has 12 amino acids. Solely the CDR3 DNA is kept, with 36 bases framed from the first base. Trimming costs V 6 bases and J 7 bases, and their ends lie 12 bases apart. The sequence is built from TRBV28 and TRBJ1-1, and possibly TRBD1, on 5 matching bases. The sequence was collected from a man aged 35 to 55 in good health and CMV-seronegative. Sequenced sample: PBMCs. Here the CDR3 is given as CASRPGGVEAFF. The nucleotide sequence reads as follows: TGTGCCAGCAGGCCCGGGGGTGTTGAAGCTTTCTTT.